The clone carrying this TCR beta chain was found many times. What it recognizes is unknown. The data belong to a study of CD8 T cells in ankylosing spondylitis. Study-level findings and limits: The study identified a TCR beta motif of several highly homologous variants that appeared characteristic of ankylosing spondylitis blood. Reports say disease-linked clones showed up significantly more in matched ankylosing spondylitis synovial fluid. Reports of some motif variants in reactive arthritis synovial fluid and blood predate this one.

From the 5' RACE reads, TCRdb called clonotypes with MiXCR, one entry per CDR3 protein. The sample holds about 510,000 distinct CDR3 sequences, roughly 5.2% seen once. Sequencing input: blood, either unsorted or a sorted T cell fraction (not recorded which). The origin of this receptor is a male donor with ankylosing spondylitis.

CDR3 coding DNA: TGTGCCAGCAGTTTTGCAGGGCCGCAGGACAATGAGCAGTTCTTC. Amino acid sequence: CASSFAGPQDNEQFF. The rearrangement joins TRBV12-3 or TRBV12-4 to TRBJ2-1, with D possibly matching TRBD1 (5 bases). The CDR3 is 15 residues long. Trimming shortened V by 3 bases and J by 5 bases, and 14 bases separated the two germline ends.